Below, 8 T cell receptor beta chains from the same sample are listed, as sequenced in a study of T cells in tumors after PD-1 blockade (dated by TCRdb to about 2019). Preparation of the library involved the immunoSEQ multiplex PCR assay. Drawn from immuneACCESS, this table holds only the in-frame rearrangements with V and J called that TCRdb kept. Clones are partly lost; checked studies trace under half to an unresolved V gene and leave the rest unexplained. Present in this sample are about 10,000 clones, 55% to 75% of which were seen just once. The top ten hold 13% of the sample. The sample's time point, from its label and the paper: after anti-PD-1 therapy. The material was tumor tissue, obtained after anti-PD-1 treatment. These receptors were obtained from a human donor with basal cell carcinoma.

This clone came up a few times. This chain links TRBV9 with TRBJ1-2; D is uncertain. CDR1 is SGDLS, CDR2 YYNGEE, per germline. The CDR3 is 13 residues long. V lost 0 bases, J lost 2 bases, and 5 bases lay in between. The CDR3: CASSVGTNYGYTF. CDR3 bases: TGTGCCAGCAGCGTAGGCACGAACTATGGCTACACCTTC.

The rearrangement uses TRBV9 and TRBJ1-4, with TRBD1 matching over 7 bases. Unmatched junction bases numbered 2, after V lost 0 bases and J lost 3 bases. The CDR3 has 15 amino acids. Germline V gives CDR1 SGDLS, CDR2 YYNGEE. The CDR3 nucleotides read TGTGCCAGCAGCGTAGGGGGACAGCCTAATGAAAAACTGTTTTTT. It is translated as CASSVGGQPNEKLFF.

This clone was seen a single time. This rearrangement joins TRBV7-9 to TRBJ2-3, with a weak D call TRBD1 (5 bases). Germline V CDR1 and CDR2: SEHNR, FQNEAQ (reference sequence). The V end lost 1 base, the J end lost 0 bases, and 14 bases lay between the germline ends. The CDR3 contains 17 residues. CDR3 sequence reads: CASSLGGFRKSTDTQYF. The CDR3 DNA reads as TGTGCCAGCAGCTTAGGGGGCTTTCGAAAGAGCACAGATACGCAGTATTTT.

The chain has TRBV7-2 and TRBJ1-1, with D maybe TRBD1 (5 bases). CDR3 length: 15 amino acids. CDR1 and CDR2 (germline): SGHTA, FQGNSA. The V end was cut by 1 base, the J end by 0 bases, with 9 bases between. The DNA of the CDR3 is TGTGCCAGCAGCTTAGTCTCAGGGATGAACACTGAAGCTTTCTTT. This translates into CASSLVSGMNTEAFF. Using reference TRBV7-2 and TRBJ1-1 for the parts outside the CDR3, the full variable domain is GAGVSQSPSNKVTEKGKDVELRCDPISGHTALYWYRQSLGQGLEFLIYFQGNSAPDKSGLPSDRFSAERTGGSVSTLTIQRTQQEDSAVYLCASSLVSGMNTEAFFGQGTRLTVV.

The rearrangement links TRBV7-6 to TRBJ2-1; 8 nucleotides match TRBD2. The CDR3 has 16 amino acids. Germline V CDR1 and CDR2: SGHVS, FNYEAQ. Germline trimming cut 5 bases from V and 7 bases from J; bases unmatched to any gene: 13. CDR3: CASSPPGRGARNEQFF. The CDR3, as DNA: TGTGCCAGCAGCCCCCCGGGGCGGGGGGCCAGGAATGAGCAGTTCTTC.

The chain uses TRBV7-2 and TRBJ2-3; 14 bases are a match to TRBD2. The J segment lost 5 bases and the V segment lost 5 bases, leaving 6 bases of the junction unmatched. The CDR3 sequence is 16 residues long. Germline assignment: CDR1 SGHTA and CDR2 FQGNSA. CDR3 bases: TGTGCCAGCAGCCCCCGACTAGCGGGGGGGGGAGATACGCAGTATTTT. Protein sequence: CASSPRLAGGGDTQYF.

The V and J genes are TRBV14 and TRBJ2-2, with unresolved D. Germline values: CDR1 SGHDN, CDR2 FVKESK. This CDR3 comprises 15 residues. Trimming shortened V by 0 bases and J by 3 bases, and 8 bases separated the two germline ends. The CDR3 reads CASSQDSVDTGELFF. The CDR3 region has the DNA TGTGCCAGCAGCCAAGATTCGGTGGACACCGGGGAGCTGTTTTTT.

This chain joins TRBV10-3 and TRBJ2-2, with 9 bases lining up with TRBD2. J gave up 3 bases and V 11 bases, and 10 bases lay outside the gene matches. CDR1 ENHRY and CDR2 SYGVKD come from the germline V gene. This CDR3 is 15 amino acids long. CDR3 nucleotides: TGTGCCGCCGGTTCGAGCGGGGGGCACACCGGGGAGCTGTTTTTT. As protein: CAAGSSGGHTGELFF.